Here is one T cell receptor (beta chain) with its context. This entry is derived from a study of T cell changes during pregnancy in multiple sclerosis. CDR1 and CDR2 from the germline V gene are SGHDN and FVKESK. V lost 0 bases, J lost 6 bases, and 18 bases lay in between. The CDR3 is 16 residues long. The table came from immunoSEQ multiplex PCR; TCRdb's copy has only in-frame clones and leaves some out. Here the sample spans tens of thousands of clones, 85% to 95% being singletons. The sample consisted of peripheral blood, taken in the third trimester of pregnancy. This TCR came from a female donor in good health, enrolled as a control in a pregnancy study. The J gene is TRBJ2-7, the V gene TRBV14; D remains ambiguous. CDR3 sequence reads: CASSQDAGGPSSEQYF. DNA of the CDR3: TGTGCCAGCAGCCAAGATGCCGGCGGCCCGAGCAGCGAGCAGTACTTC.